The clone carrying this T cell receptor (beta chain) was detected ten times or more. The antigen remains undetermined. The data originate from a study of CD8 T cells in ankylosing spondylitis. Construction of TCR beta libraries was performed using quantitative 5'-RACE with molecular barcodes. MiXCR, applied by TCRdb to the 5' RACE reads, yields one record per CDR3 protein. The sample carries roughly 200,000 distinct CDR3 sequences, roughly 26% recorded once. Study results and limitations: Peripheral blood samples showed relatively rare disease-linked clones, and these clones were CD8+. A TCR beta motif of 7 or 8 highly homologous variants appeared characteristic of ankylosing spondylitis blood. Reportedly, matched ankylosing spondylitis synovial fluid was significantly enriched for disease-linked clones.

The germline V gene has CDR1 DFQATT and CDR2 SNEGSKA (reference sequence). CDR3 length: 17 amino acids. Trimming took 6 bases from V and 0 from J; bases not matched to a gene: 11. The chain combines TRBV20-1 with TRBJ2-2; 9 bases match TRBD2. Sequencing was done on a sample of blood, either unsorted or a sorted T cell fraction (not recorded which). This TCR came from a male donor with ankylosing spondylitis or in good health (not recorded which). The CDR3 is CSALVLAGSPNTGELFF. CDR3 sequence (DNA): TGCAGTGCCCTGGTGCTAGCGGGAAGCCCGAACACCGGGGAGCTGTTTTTT.